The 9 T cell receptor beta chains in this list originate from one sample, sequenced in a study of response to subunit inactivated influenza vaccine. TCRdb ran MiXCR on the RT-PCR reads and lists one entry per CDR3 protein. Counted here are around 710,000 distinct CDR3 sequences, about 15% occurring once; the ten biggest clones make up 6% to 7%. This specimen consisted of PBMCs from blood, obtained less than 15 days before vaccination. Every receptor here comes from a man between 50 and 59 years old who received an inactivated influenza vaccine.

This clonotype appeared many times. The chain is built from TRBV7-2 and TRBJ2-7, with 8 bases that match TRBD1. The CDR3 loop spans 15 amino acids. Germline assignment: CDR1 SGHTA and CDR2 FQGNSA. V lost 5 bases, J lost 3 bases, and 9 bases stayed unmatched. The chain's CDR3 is CASSHSDRGFYEQYF. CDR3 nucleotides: TGTGCCAGCAGCCATAGTGACAGGGGATTCTACGAGCAGTACTTC.

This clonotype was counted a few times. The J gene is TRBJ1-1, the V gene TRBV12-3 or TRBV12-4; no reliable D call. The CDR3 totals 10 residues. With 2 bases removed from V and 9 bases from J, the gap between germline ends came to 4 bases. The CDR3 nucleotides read TGTGCCAGCAGTTTAATCCAAGCTTTCTTT. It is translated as CASSLIQAFF.

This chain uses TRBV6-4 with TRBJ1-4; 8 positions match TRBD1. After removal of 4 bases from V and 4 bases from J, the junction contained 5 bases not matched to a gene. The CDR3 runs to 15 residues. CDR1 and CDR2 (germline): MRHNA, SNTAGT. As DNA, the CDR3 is TGTGCCAGCAGTGCCGGAACAGGGGGTAATGAAAAACTGTTTTTT. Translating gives CASSAGTGGNEKLFF.

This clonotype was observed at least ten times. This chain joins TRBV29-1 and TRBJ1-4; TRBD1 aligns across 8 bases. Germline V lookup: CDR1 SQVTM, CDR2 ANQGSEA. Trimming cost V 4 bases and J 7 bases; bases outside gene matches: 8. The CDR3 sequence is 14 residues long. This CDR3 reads CSVATGTGSEKLFF. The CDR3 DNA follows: TGCAGCGTTGCGACCGGGACAGGTAGTGAAAAACTGTTTTTT.

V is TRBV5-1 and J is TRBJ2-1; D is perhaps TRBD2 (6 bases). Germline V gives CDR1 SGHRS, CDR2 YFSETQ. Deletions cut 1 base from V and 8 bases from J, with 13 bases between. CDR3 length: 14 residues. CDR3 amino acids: CASSLNPASDEQFF. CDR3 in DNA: TGCGCCAGCAGCTTGAATCCAGCTAGCGATGAGCAGTTCTTC.

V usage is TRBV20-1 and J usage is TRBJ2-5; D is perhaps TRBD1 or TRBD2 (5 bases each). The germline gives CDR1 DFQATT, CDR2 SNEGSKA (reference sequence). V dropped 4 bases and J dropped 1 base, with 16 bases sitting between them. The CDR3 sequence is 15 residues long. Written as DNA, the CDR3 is TGCAGTGCTACCGAGATGGGGACGAGCCAAGAGACCCAGTACTTC. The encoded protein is CSATEMGTSQETQYF.

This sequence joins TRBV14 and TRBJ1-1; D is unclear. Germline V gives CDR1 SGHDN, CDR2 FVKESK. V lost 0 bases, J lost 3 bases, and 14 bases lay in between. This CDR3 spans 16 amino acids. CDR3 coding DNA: TGTGCCAGCAGCCAAGATACATTCTGGGGTTACACTGAAGCTTTCTTT. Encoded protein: CASSQDTFWGYTEAFF.

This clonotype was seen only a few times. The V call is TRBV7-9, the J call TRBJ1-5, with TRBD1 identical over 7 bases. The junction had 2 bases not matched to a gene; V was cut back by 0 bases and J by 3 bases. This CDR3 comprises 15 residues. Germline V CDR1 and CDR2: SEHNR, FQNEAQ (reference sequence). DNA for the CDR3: TGTGCCAGCAGCTTAGCGGGACAGCCCAATCAGCCCCAGCATTTT. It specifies CASSLAGQPNQPQHF.

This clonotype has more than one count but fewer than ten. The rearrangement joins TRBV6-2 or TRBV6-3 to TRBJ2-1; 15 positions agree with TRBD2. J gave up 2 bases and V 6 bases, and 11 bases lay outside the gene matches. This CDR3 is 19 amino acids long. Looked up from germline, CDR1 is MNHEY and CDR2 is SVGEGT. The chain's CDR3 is CASRSPGLAGGPAYNEQFF. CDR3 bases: TGTGCCAGCAGGTCCCCTGGACTAGCGGGAGGGCCGGCCTACAATGAGCAGTTCTTC.